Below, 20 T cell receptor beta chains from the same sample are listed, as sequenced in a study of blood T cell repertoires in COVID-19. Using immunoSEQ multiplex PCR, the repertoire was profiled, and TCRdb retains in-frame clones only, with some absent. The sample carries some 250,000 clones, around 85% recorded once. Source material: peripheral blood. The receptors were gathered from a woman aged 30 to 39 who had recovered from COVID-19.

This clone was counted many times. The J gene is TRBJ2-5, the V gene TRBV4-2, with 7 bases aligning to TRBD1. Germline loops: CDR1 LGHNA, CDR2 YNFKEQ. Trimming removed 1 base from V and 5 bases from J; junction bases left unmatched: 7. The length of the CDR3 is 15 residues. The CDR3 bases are TGTGCCAGCAGCCAAGCTTGGCAACAGGGGGAGACCCAGTACTTC. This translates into CASSQAWQQGETQYF.

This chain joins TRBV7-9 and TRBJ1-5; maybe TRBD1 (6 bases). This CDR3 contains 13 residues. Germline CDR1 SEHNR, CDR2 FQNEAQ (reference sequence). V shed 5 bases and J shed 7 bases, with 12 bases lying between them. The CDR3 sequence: CASSRQADQPQHF. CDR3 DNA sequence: TGTGCCAGCAGCAGACAGGCTGACCAGCCCCAGCATTTT.

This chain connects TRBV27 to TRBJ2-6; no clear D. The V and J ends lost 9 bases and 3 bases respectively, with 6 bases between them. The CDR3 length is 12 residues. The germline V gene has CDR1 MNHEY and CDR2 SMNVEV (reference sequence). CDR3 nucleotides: TGTGCCAGTGGGCTTGGGGCCAACGTCCTGACTTTC. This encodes CASGLGANVLTF.

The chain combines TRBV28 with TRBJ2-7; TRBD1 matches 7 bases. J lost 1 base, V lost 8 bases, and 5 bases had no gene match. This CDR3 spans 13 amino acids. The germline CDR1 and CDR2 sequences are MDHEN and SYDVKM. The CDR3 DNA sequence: TGTGCCAGCTCGACAGGGCGTTCCTACGAGCAGTACTTC. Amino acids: CASSTGRSYEQYF.

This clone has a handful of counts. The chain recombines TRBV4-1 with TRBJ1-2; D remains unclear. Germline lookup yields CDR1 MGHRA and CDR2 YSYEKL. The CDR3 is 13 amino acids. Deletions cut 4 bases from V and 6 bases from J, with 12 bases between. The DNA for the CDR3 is TGCGCCAGCAGCCCGAGCGGCCGGGATGGCTACACCTTC. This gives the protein CASSPSGRDGYTF.

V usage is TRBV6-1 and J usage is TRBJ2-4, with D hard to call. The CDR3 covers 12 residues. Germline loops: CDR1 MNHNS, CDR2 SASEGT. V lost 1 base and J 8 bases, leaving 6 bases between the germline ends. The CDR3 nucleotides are TGTGCCAGCAGTGAAGGGAGTGACATTCAGTACTTC. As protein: CASSEGSDIQYF.

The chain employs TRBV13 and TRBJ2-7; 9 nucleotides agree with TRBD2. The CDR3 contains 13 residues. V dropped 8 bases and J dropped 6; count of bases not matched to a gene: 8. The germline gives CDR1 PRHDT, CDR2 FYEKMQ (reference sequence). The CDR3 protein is CASAGGPRSEQYF. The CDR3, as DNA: TGTGCCAGCGCGGGGGGGCCGCGCTCCGAGCAGTACTTC.

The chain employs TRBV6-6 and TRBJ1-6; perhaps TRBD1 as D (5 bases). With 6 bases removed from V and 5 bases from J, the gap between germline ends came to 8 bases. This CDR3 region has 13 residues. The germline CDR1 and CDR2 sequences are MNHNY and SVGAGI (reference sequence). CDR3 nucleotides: TGTGCCAGCAGCCCCAGGGATAATTCACCCCTCCACTTT. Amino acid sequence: CASSPRDNSPLHF.

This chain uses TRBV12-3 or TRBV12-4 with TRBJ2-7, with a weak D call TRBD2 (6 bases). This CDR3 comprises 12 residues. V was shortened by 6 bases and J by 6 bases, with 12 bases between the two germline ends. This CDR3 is CASSALGGEQYF. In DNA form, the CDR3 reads TGTGCCAGCAGCGCTCTGGGGGGCGAGCAGTACTTC.

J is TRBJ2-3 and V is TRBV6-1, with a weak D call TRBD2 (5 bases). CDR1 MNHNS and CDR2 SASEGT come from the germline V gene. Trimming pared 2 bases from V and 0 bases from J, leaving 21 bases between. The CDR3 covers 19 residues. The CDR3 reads CASSEQGGIGLGSTDTQYF. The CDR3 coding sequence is TGTGCCAGCAGTGAACAAGGAGGAATAGGCTTAGGAAGCACAGATACGCAGTATTTT.

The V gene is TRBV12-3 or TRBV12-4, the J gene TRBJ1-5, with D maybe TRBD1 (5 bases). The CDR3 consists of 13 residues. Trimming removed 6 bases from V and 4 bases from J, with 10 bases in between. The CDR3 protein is CASSPTANQPQHF. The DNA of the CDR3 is TGTGCCAGCAGCCCGACAGCAAATCAGCCCCAGCATTTT.

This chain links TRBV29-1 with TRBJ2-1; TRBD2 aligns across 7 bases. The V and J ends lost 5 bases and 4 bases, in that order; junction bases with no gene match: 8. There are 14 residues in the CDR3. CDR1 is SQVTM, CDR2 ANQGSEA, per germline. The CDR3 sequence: CSVWGGPSYNEQFF. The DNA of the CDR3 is TGCAGCGTTTGGGGGGGTCCTTCTTACAATGAGCAGTTCTTC.

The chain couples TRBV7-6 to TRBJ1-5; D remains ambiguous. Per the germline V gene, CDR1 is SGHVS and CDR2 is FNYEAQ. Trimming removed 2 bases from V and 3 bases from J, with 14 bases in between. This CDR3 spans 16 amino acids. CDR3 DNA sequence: TGTGCCAGCAGCTTATGGCCCCGGGGTAACAATCAGCCCCAGCATTTT. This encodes CASSLWPRGNNQPQHF.

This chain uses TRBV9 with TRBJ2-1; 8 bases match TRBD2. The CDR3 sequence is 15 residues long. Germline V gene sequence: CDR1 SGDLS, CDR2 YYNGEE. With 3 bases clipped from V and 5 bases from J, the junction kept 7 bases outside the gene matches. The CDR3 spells CASSGGTRPHNEQFF. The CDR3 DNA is TGTGCCAGCAGCGGAGGGACTAGACCCCACAATGAGCAGTTCTTC. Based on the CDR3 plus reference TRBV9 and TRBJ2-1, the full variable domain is DSGVTQTPKHLITATGQRVTLRCSPRSGDLSVYWYQQSLDQGLQFLIQYYNGEERAKGNILERFSAQQFPDLHSELNLSSLELGDSALYFCASSGGTRPHNEQFFGPGTRLTVL.

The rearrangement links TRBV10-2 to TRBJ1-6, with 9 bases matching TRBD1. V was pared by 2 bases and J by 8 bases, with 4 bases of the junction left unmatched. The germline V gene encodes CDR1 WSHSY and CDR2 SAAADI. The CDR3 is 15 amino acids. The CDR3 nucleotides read TGCGCCAGCAGTGAGGGGACAGGGTGGGATTCACCCCTCCACTTT. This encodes CASSEGTGWDSPLHF.

The CDR3 here is CAWSESRGNYGYTF. DNA for the CDR3: TGTGCCTGGAGTGAATCTAGGGGAAACTATGGCTACACCTTC. The V call is TRBV30, the J call TRBJ1-2, with D possibly matching TRBD1 (5 bases). The CDR3 spans 14 residues. The V gene lost 1 base and the J gene lost 2 bases, with 11 bases spanning the gap. Germline V gene sequence: CDR1 GTSNPN, CDR2 SVGIG (reference sequence).

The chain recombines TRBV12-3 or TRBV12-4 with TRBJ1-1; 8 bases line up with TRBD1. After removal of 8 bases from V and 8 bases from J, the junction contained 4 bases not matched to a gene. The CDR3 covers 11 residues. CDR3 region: CASPQGAEAFF. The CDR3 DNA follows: TGTGCCAGCCCGCAGGGGGCGGAAGCTTTCTTT.

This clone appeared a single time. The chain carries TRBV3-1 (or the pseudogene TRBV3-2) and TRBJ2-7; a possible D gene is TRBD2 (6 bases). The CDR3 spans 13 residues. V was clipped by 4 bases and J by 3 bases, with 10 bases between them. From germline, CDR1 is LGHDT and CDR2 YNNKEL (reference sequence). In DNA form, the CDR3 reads TGTGCCAGCAGCCCCCGGGGGTTCTACGAGCAGTACTTC. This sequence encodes CASSPRGFYEQYF.

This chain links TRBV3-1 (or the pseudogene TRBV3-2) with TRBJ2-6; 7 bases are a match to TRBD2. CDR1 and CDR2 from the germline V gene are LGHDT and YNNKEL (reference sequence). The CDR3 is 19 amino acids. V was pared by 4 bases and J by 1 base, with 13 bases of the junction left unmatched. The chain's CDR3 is CASSPFSPGGFSGANVLTF. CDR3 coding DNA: TGTGCCAGCAGCCCTTTTTCGCCGGGGGGTTTTTCTGGGGCCAACGTCCTGACTTTC.

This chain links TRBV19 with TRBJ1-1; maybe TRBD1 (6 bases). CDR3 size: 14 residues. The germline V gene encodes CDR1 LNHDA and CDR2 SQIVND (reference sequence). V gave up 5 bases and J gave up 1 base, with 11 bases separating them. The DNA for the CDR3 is TGTGCCAGTAGTCCGCAGGGGTGGAACACTGAAGCTTTCTTT. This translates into CASSPQGWNTEAFF.